These T cell receptor beta chains were read from a single sample in a study of T-cell reconstitution after alpha-beta-depleted transplantation in children. TCRdb called the PCR reads again in MiXCR, with one record for every CDR3 protein. This table holds around 200,000 distinct CDR3 sequences, about 6.4% found once. Sequenced material: PBMCs from the stem cell graft donor, taken from the stem cell graft. These receptors came from a human donor who donated a stem cell graft to a child with Wiskott-Aldrich syndrome. The CDR3 runs from the conserved cysteine through the conserved F or W. Each record gives: J gene, V gene, clone size, D gene, CDR3 protein, CDR3 DNA. D genes are given only for firm matches. Some rows mark clone size as missing; the rest say once, few, many or name a class of expanded clone.

J gene: TRBJ2-2
V gene: TRBV12-3/TRBV12-4
clone size: many
D gene: TRBD1
CDR3 protein: CASRPGQGGQRELFF
CDR3 DNA: TGTGCCAGCAGGCCAGGACAGGGAGGTCAACGGGAGCTGTTTTTT

J gene: TRBJ2-7
V gene: TRBV6-5
clone size: many
D gene: -
CDR3 protein: CASSSGVRHEQYF
CDR3 DNA: TGTGCCAGCAGTTCCGGAGTCCGTCACGAGCAGTACTTC

J gene: TRBJ2-7
V gene: TRBV9
clone size: many
D gene: -
CDR3 protein: CASSVGQLDYEQYF
CDR3 DNA: TGTGCCAGCAGCGTAGGGCAGCTAGACTACGAGCAGTACTTC

J gene: TRBJ2-5
V gene: TRBV5-5
clone size: many
D gene: -
CDR3 protein: CASSLAELPQETQYF
CDR3 DNA: TGTGCCAGCAGCTTGGCCGAGCTCCCACAAGAGACCCAGTACTTC

J gene: TRBJ2-1
V gene: TRBV4-3
clone size: -
D gene: TRBD2
CDR3 protein: CASSQSATKTSGRGDEQFF
CDR3 DNA: TGCGCCAGCAGCCAATCGGCAACGAAGACTAGCGGGAGGGGGGATGAGCAGTTCTTC

J gene: TRBJ2-7
V gene: TRBV7-9
clone size: few
D gene: TRBD1
CDR3 protein: CASSTRTGTGDHEQYF
CDR3 DNA: TGTGCCAGCAGCACGCGAACCGGGACAGGGGACCACGAGCAGTACTTC

J gene: TRBJ1-5
V gene: TRBV5-6
clone size: many
D gene: -
CDR3 protein: CASTRGQYNQPQHF
CDR3 DNA: TGTGCCAGCACCCGAGGGCAGTACAATCAGCCCCAGCATTTT

J gene: TRBJ2-2
V gene: TRBV5-1
clone size: many
D gene: TRBD2
CDR3 protein: CASSLAGVLNTGELFF
CDR3 DNA: TGCGCCAGCAGCCTAGCGGGAGTCCTGAACACCGGGGAGCTGTTTTTT

J gene: TRBJ2-2
V gene: TRBV5-1
clone size: few
D gene: -
CDR3 protein: CASSGLGWGLSVPGELFF
CDR3 DNA: TGCGCCAGCAGCGGCCTGGGATGGGGCCTCTCGGTCCCCGGGGAGCTGTTTTTT

J gene: TRBJ1-1
V gene: TRBV5-1
clone size: few
D gene: -
CDR3 protein: CASVAPGSSLMNTEAFF
CDR3 DNA: TGCGCCAGCGTTGCCCCCGGGTCTTCCCTTATGAACACTGAAGCTTTCTTT

J gene: TRBJ2-7
V gene: TRBV25-1
clone size: many
D gene: -
CDR3 protein: CASRRSGIDYEQYF
CDR3 DNA: TGTGCCAGCAGGAGGTCAGGTATAGACTACGAGCAGTACTTC